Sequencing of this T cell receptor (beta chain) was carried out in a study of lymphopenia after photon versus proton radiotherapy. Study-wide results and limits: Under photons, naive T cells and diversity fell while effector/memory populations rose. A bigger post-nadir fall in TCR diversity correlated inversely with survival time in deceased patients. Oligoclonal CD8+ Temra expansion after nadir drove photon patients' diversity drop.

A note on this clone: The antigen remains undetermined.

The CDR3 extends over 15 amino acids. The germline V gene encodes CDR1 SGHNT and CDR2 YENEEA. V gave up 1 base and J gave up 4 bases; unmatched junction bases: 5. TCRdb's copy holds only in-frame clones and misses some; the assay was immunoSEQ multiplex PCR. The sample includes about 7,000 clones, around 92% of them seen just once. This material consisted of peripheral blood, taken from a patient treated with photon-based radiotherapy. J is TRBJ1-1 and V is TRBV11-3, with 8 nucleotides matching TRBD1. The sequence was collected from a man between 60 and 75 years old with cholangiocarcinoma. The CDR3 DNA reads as TGTGCCAGCAGCTTAGTGACAGGGGTAGGCACTGAAGCTTTCTTT. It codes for CASSLVTGVGTEAFF.